Below, 7 T cell receptor beta chains from the same sample are listed, as sequenced in a study of cytomegalovirus exposure and HLA in healthy donors. The PCR contained 60 Vbeta and 13 Jbeta primers. Measured with immunoSEQ multiplex PCR; TCRdb has only the in-frame clones, and not every one. The sample spans tens of thousands of clones; the ten largest clones claim roughly 7.1%. What was sequenced was PBMCs. The receptors come from a woman between 35 and 50 years old in good health and CMV-seronegative.

This rearrangement joins TRBV7-2 to TRBJ2-3; 14 bases match TRBD2. CDR1 and CDR2 from the germline V gene are SGHTA and FQGNSA. V was clipped by 5 bases and J by 1 base; unmatched bases: 2. CDR3 length: 16 residues. CDR3 protein: CASSPGLAGGTDTQYF. The DNA of the CDR3 is TGTGCCAGCAGCCCGGGACTAGCGGGGGGCACAGATACGCAGTATTTT.

The chain has TRBV6-6 and TRBJ1-2, with D perhaps TRBD1 (5 bases). The CDR3 sequence is 11 residues long. The germline V and J ends were trimmed by 7 bases and 14 bases, with 17 bases remaining between them. Germline V gene data show CDR1 as MNHNY and CDR2 as SVGAGI (reference sequence). CDR3 amino acids: CASTLQGGLTF. CDR3 nucleotides: TGTGCCAGCACCCTGCAGGGTGGGTTGACCTTC.

The J gene is TRBJ2-1, the V gene TRBV18, with TRBD2 matching 10 bases. The germline V gene encodes CDR1 KGHSH and CDR2 LQKENI. The CDR3 length is 15 residues. The V segment lost 2 bases and the J segment 5 bases; nucleotides outside the gene matches: 3. The chain's CDR3 is CASSPGLAGDNEQFF. CDR3 in DNA: TGTGCCAGCTCACCAGGGCTAGCGGGGGACAATGAGCAGTTCTTC.

This chain connects TRBV7-2 to TRBJ2-6, with 10 bases identical to TRBD2. Germline V gene lookup returns CDR1 SGHTA and CDR2 FQGNSA. The CDR3 contains 18 residues. Trimming at V came to 1 base and at J to 0 bases, leaving 3 bases not matched to a gene. CDR3 in amino acids: CASSLVASGSSGANVLTF. The CDR3 nucleotides read TGTGCCAGCAGCTTAGTAGCTAGCGGGAGCTCTGGGGCCAACGTCCTGACTTTC.

The gene calls are TRBV6-5 and TRBJ2-5; 10 bases are shared with TRBD2. V lost 2 bases and J lost 5; bases outside the gene matches: 5. Per germline, CDR1 MNHEY and CDR2 SVGAGI. The CDR3 covers 15 residues. CDR3 nucleotides: TGTGCCAGCAGTTACACAGCGGGGGGGCACGAGACCCAGTACTTC. Protein sequence: CASSYTAGGHETQYF.

The V gene is TRBV4-3, the J gene TRBJ1-4, with D unresolved. Germline-derived CDR1 and CDR2 are LGHNA and YSLEER. V gave up 1 base and J gave up 8 bases, with 8 bases separating them. CDR3 length: 13 residues. In nucleotides, the CDR3 is TGCGCCAGCAGCCAAGCTGGGCAGGAAAAACTGTTTTTT. It codes for CASSQAGQEKLFF.

The chain recombines TRBV5-6 with TRBJ1-1; D call uncertain. Germline V gene sequence: CDR1 SGHDT, CDR2 YYEEEE. The CDR3 is 11 residues long. The V end was cut by 1 base, the J end by 11 bases, with 9 bases between. The CDR3 nucleotides read TGTGCCAGCAGCTTGTACAGAAGGGCTTTCTTT. Encoded protein: CASSLYRRAFF. The full variable domain, its missing parts supplied by reference TRBV5-6 and TRBJ1-1, is DAGVTQSPTHLIKTRGQQVTLRCSPKSGHDTVSWYQQALGQGPQFIFQYYEEEERQRGNFPDRFSGHQFPNYSSELNVNALLLGDSALYLCASSLYRRAFFGQGTRLTVV.